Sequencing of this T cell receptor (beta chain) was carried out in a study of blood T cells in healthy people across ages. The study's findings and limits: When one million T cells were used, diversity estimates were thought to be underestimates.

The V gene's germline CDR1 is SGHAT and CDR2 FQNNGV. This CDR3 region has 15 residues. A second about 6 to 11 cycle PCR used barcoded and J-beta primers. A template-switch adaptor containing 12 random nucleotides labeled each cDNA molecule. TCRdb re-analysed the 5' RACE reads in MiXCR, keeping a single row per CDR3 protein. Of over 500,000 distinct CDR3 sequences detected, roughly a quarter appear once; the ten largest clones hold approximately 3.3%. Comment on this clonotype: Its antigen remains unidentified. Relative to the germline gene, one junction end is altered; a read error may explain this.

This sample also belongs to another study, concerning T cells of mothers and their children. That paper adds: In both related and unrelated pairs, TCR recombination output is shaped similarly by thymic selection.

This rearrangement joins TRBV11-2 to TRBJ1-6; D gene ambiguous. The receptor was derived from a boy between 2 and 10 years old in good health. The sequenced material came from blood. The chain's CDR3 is CASSSLWRDDSPLHF. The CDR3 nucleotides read TGTGCCAGTAGCTCCCTCTGGCGAGATGATTCACCCCTCCACTTT.